The clone carrying this T cell receptor (beta chain) was found a few times. The target antigen is unknown. The PCR used 60 Vbeta and 13 Jbeta primers. Produced via immunoSEQ multiplex PCR; TCRdb's table is partial and in-frame only. Among around 150,000 clones listed, about three quarters were seen once. The data stem from a study of cytomegalovirus exposure and HLA in healthy donors. Study findings and constraints: Researchers counted around 180 TCR beta chains as cytomegalovirus-associated.

The germline V gene has CDR1 SGHVS and CDR2 FQNEAQ. The length of the CDR3 is 13 residues. Trimming took off 4 bases at V and 10 bases at J, with 16 bases between the two ends. This TCR came from a woman in her forties in good health and CMV-seronegative. The chain links TRBV7-8 to TRBJ1-1, with D possibly being TRBD1 (6 bases). Source material: PBMCs. The CDR3: CASSSYQGWGAFF. The CDR3 DNA reads as TGTGCCAGCAGCTCTTACCAGGGGTGGGGAGCTTTCTTT.